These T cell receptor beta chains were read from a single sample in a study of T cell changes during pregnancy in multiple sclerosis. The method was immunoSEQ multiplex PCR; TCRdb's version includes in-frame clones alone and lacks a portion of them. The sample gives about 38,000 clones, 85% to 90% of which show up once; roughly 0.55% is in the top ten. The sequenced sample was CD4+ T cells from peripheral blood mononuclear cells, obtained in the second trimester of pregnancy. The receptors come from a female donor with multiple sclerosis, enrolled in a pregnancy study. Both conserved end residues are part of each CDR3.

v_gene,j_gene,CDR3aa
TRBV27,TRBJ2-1,CASSFLAGGPYNEQFF
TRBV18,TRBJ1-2,CASSPQNPLGQGSRFGYTF
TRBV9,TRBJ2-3,CASSPHWDTQYF
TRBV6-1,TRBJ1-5,CASSASGVHSQPQHF
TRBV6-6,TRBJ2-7,CASAPLAGDGSWYF
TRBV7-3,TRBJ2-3,CASSLTSVNTDTQYF
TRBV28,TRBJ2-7,CASTPGGAHEQYF
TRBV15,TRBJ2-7,CATSRDGKAGAEQYF
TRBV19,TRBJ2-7,CASSPQQTGPGLAHSYEQYF
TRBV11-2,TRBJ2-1,CASSLAGFISDEQFF